This section outlines one TCR beta chain sequence together with its context. The same CDR3 also results from other DNA sequences found in this sample. These data come from a study of OX40 agonist ivuxolimab in advanced cancers. Generated by immunoSEQ multiplex PCR, the TCRdb table keeps only in-frame clones and is missing some. The profile covers around 77,000 clones, with more than 80% appearing a single time and roughly 1% taken by the ten largest. The TCR sequence derives from an adult with an advanced solid tumor such as melanoma, head and neck, liver or kidney cancer. Sequenced material: CD4+ or CD8+ T cells sorted from blood, taken in a trial of the OX40 agonist ivuxolimab.

Written as DNA, the CDR3 is TGTGCCAGCTCACCACCATCTGGAGATACGCAGTATTTT. It specifies CASSPPSGDTQYF. The chain couples TRBV18 to TRBJ2-3; no firm D call. The germline V gene encodes CDR1 KGHSH and CDR2 LQKENI. The CDR3 has 13 amino acids. V lost 0 bases, J lost 5 bases, and 6 bases lay in between. The full variable domain, its missing parts supplied by reference TRBV18 and TRBJ2-3, is NAGVMQNPRHLVRRRGQEARLRCSPMKGHSHVYWYRQLPEEGLKFMVYLQKENIIDESGMPKERFSAEFPKEGPSILRIQQVVRGDSAAYFCASSPPSGDTQYFGPGTRLTVL.